Given below is one TCR beta chain in context. The data were obtained in a study of T cell responses to AZD1222 COVID-19 vaccine. This CDR3 comprises 12 residues. V was pared by 3 bases and J by 6 bases, with 8 bases between. Per the germline V gene, CDR1 is LNHDA and CDR2 is SQIVND (reference sequence). Here immunoSEQ multiplex PCR was the method, and the copy in TCRdb shows in-frame clones only, minus some. The sample records approximately 190,000 clones, about 89% being singletons. The sequencing used peripheral blood, collected on day 0 of MenACWY control vaccination. The chain combines TRBV19 with TRBJ1-1, with TRBD1 as a possible D gene (5 bases). This receptor was identified in an adult in good health. CDR3 region: CASSIQGAEAFF. The CDR3 nucleotides read TGTGCCAGTAGTATTCAGGGCGCTGAAGCTTTCTTT.